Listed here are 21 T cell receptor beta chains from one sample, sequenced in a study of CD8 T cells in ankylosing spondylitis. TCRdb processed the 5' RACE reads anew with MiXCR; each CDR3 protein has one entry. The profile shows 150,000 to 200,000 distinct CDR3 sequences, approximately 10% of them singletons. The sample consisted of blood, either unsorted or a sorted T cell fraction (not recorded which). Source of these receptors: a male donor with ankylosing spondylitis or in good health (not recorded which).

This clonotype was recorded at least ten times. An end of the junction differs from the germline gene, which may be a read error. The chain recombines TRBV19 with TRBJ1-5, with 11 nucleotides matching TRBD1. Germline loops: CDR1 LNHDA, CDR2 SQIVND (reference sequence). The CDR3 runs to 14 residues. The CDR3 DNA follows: TGTGCCAGTAACTCCATCTCGGGGGGGACAGGGGGTCAATTT. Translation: CASNSISGGTGGQF.

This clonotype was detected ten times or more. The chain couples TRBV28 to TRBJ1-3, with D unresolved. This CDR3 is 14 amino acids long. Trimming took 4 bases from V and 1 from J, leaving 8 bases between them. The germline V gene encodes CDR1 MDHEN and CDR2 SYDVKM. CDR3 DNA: TGTGCCAGCAGTTACCGACCATCTGGAAACACCATATATTTT. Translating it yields CASSYRPSGNTIYF.

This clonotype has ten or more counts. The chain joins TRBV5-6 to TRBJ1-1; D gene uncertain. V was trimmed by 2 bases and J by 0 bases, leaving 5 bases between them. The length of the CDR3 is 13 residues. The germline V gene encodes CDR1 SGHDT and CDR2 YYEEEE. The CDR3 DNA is TGTGCCAGCAGCTTCGAGTTGAACACTGAAGCTTTCTTT. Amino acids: CASSFELNTEAFF.

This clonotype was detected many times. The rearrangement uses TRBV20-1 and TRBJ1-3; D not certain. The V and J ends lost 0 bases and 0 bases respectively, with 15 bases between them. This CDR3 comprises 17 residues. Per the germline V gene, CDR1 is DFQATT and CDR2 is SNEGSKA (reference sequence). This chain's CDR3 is CSARDGSLLDSGNTIYF. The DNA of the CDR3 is TGCAGTGCTAGAGATGGTTCTCTTTTAGACTCTGGAAACACCATATATTTT.

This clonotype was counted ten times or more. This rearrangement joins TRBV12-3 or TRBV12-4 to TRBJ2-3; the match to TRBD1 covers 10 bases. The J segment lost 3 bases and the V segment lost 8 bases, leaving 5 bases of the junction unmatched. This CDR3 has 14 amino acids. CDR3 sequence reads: CASRQGAGTDTQYF. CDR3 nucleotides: TGTGCCAGCCGACAGGGGGCAGGGACAGATACGCAGTATTTT.

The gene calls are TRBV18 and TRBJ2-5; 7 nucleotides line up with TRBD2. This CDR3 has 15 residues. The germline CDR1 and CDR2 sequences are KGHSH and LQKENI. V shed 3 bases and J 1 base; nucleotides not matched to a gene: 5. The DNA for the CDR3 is TGTGCCAGCTCACCGGACGGGGGGAGCCAAGAGACCCAGTACTTC. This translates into CASSPDGGSQETQYF.

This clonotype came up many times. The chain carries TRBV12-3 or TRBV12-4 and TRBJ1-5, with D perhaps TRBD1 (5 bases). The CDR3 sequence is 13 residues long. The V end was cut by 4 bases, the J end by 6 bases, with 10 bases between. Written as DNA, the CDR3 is TGTGCCAGCAGTTGGGGGACGTCTCAGCCCCAGCATTTT. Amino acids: CASSWGTSQPQHF.

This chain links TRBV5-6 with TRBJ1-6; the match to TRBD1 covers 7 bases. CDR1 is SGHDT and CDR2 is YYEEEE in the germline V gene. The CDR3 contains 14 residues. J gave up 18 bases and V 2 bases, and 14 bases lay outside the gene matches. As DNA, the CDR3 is TGTGCCAGCAGCTTTGGAGACAGGGCCCCATATCCCCACTTT. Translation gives CASSFGDRAPYPHF.

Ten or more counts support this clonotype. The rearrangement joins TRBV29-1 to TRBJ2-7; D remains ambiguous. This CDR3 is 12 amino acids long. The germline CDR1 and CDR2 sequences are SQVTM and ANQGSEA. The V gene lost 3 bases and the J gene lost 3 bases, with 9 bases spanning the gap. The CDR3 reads CSVEVVSYEQYF. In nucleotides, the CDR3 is TGCAGCGTTGAGGTGGTGAGCTACGAGCAGTACTTC.

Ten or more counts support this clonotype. CDR3 sequence reads: CSVEGLAGGPETQYF. The DNA of the CDR3 is TGCAGCGTTGAAGGACTAGCGGGAGGGCCGGAGACCCAGTACTTC. The genes are TRBV29-1 and TRBJ2-5, with 14 bases that match TRBD2. Germline V gene lookup returns CDR1 SQVTM and CDR2 ANQGSEA. Losses at the gene ends were 1 base for V and 5 bases for J; bases not matched to a gene: 3. This CDR3 is 15 amino acids long.

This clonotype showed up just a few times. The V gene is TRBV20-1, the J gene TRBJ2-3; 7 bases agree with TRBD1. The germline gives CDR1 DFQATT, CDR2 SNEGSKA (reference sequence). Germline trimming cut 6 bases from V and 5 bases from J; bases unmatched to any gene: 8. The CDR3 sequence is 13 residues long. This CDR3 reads CSAVTGFKDTQYF. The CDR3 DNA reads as TGCAGTGCCGTGACAGGGTTCAAAGATACGCAGTATTTT.

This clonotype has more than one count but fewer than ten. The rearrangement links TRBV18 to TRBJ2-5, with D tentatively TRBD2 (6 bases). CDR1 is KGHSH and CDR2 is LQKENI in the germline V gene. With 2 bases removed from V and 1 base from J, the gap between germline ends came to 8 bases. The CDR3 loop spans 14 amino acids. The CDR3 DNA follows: TGTGCCAGCTCACCAGGAGGGACCCAAGAGACCCAGTACTTC. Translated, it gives CASSPGGTQETQYF.

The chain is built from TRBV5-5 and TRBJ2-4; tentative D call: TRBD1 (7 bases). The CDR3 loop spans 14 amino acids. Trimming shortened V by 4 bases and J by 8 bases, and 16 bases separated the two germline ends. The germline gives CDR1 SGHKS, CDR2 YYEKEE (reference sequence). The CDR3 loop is CASSRTGWGDIQYF. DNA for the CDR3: TGTGCCAGCAGCCGGACAGGCTGGGGGGACATTCAGTACTTC.

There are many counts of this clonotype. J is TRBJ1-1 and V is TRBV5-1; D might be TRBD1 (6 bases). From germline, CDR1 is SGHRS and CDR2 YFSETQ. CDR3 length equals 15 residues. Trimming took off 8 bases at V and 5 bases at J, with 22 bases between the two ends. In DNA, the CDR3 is TGCGCCAGTTCACTCGACAGGCCGATGGGTACTGAAGCTTTCTTT. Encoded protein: CASSLDRPMGTEAFF. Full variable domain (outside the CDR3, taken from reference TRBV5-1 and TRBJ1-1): KAGVTQTPRYLIKTRGQQVTLSCSPISGHRSVSWYQQTPGQGLQFLFEYFSETQRNKGNFPGRFSGRQFSNSRSEMNVSTLELGDSALYLCASSLDRPMGTEAFFGQGTRLTVV.

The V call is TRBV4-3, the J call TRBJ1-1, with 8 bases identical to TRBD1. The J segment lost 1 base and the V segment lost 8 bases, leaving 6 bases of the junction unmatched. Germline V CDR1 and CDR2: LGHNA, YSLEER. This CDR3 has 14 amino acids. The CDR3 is CASGFDRGNTEAFF. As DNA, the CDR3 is TGCGCCAGCGGGTTTGACAGGGGGAACACTGAAGCTTTCTTT.

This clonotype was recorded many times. The CDR3 sequence is CSVKTGNQPQHF. CDR3 bases: TGCAGCGTTAAAACAGGGAATCAGCCCCAGCATTTT. V is TRBV29-1 and J is TRBJ1-5; maybe TRBD1 (6 bases). The length of the CDR3 is 12 residues. The V end lost 5 bases, the J end lost 4 bases, and 9 bases lay between the germline ends. The germline V gene encodes CDR1 SQVTM and CDR2 ANQGSEA. The full variable domain, its missing parts supplied by reference TRBV29-1 and TRBJ1-5, is SAVISQKPSRDICQRGTSLTIQCQVDSQVTMMFWYRQQPGQSLTLIATANQGSEATYESGFVIDKFPISRPNLTFSTLTVSNMSPEDSSIYLCSVKTGNQPQHFGDGTRLSIL.

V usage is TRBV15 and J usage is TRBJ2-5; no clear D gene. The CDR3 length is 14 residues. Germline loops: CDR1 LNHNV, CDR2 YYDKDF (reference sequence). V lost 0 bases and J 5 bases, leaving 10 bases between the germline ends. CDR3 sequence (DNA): TGTGCCACCAGCAGAGATGGTGGGCGGGAGACCCAGTACTTC. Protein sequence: CATSRDGGRETQYF.

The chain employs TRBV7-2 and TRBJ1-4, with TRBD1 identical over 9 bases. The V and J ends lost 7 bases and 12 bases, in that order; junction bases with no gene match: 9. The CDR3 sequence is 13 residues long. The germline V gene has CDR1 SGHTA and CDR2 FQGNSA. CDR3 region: CASTVTGGRELFF. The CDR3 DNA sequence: TGTGCCAGCACTGTGACAGGGGGTCGGGAACTGTTTTTT.

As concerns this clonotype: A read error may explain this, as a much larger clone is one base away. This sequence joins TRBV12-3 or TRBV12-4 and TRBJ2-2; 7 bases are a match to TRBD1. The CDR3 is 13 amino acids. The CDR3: CAGSLGGHGELFF. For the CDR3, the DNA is TGTGCCGGCAGTTTAGGGGGCCACGGGGAGCTGTTTTTT.

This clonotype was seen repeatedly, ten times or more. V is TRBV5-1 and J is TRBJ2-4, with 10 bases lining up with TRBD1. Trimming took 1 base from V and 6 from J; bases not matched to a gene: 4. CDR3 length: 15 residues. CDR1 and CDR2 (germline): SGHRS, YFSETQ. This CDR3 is CASSLRTGGVNIQYF. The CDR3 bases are TGCGCCAGCAGCTTGAGGACAGGGGGAGTAAACATTCAGTACTTC.

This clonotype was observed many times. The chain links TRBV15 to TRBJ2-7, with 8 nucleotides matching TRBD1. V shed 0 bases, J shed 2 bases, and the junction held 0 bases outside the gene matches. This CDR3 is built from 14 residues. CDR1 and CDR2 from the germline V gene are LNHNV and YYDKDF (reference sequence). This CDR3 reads CATSRDRGPYEQYF. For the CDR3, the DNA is TGTGCCACCAGCAGAGACAGGGGGCCCTACGAGCAGTACTTC.